The source of this TCR beta chain is a study of metastatic and nonmetastatic thyroid tumors. For the study at large: Repertoires were compared across blood and tumor or nodule tissue from malignant and benign thyroid patients.

The CDR3 totals 14 residues. Trimming took 2 bases from V and 5 from J, leaving 15 bases between them. The V gene's germline CDR1 is DFQATT and CDR2 SNEGSKA (reference sequence). Prior to thyroid surgery, none of the patients had received any treatment. There are many counts of this clone. Original processing notes: The study's classifier, a distant-metastasis tool for papillary thyroid cancer, was built using CDR3 differences across clinicopathological groups. TCRdb called clones again from the PCR reads with MiXCR. For this entry, the V and J calls and clone size follow TCRdb and not the study's own pipeline. The sample contains over 45,000 clones, around 21% of which appear only once.

Sequencing was carried out using blood. The chain has TRBV20-1 and TRBJ2-5; unclear D gene. The clonotype comes from a male donor with papillary thyroid cancer or a benign thyroid nodule (not recorded which). Some clones in this sample may be carry-over from other donors' samples. CDR3 DNA: TGCAGTGCTAGATTGGGGTCACCTGGGGAGACCCAGTACTTC. This codes for CSARLGSPGETQYF.